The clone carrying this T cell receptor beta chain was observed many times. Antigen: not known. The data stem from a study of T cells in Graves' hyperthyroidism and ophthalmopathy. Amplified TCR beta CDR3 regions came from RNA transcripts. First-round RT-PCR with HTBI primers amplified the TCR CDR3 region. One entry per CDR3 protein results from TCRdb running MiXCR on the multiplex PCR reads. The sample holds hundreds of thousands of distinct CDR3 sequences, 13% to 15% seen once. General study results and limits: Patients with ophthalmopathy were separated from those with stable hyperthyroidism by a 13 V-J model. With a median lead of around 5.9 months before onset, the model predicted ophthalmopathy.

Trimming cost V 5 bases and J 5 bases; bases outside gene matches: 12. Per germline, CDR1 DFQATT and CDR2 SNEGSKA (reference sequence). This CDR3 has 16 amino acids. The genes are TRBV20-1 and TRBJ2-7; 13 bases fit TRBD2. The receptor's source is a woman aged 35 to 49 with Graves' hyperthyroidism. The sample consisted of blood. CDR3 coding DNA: TGCAGTGCTCAGCCTCCCGGACTAGCGGGAGTCCACGAGCAGTACTTC. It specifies CSAQPPGLAGVHEQYF.